This TCR beta chain was obtained from a study of shared clonotypes between healthy human individuals. Comments on this clone: What it binds is unknown.

Study-level results: Some clonotypes were shared by all four sorted-subset donors, while others were not shared. The non-shared ones had lower generation probabilities than the shared ones. On the whole, naive subsets had larger estimated richness than memory subsets had.

Germline values: CDR1 KGHSH, CDR2 LQKENI. The junction had 4 bases not matched to a gene; V was cut back by 6 bases and J by 0 bases. The CDR3 is 14 residues long. Roughly 200 ng DNA, approximately 31,000 T cell genomes, went into each sorted-subset replicate PCR. Sequencing used immunoSEQ multiplex PCR; TCRdb keeps in-frame clones, though not all of them. The sample comprises around 2.3 million clones, almost 96% of which are singletons, and roughly 0.13% rests with the top ten. J is TRBJ2-7 and V is TRBV18; 8 nucleotides agree with TRBD2. This sequence originates from a man aged 18 to 29 in good health. The sequenced sample was naive CD4+ T cells sorted from blood. The sample's subset: CD45RA+ positively selected. This CDR3 is CASSTGTSSYEQYF. The CDR3, as DNA: TGTGCCAGCTCTACCGGGACTAGCTCCTACGAGCAGTACTTC.